Sequencing of this T cell receptor (beta chain) was carried out in a study of cytomegalovirus exposure and HLA in healthy donors. Only in-frame clones appear in the TCRdb table, and some are missing; sequencing was by immunoSEQ multiplex PCR. Counted here are around 260,000 clones, roughly 88% occurring once; the ten biggest clones make up 2.5% to 3.5%. V was clipped by 5 bases and J by 0 bases; unmatched bases: 8. The CDR3 extends over 17 amino acids. In germline, CDR1 is LNHDA, CDR2 SQIVND (reference sequence). The source is a woman between 25 and 40 years old in good health and CMV-seronegative. The sequencing input was PBMCs. J is TRBJ1-5 and V is TRBV19, with TRBD1 identical over 9 bases. CDR3 sequence: CASSWDRASDSNQPQHF. The CDR3 coding sequence is TGTGCCAGTAGTTGGGACAGGGCTTCGGATAGCAATCAGCCCCAGCATTTT.